This T cell receptor beta chain emerged from a study of blood T cell repertoires in COVID-19. Study at large: The study drew acute and convalescent COVID-19 samples from the United States, Italy and Spain. PBMCs, B-cell-depleted T cells, or T cells were the source of the cDNA or gDNA that made up the material.

Sequencing used immunoSEQ multiplex PCR; TCRdb keeps in-frame clones, though not all of them. Of approximately 85,000 clones listed, roughly nine tenths were seen once; the top ten hold 2.5% to 3.5%. V lost 5 bases, J lost 3 bases, and 16 bases lay in between. Germline V gene sequence: CDR1 MNHEY, CDR2 SMNVEV (reference sequence). The length of the CDR3 is 15 residues. Specimen: peripheral blood. This TCR was recovered from a woman aged 45-60 years with active or convalescent COVID-19. The J gene is TRBJ1-1, the V gene TRBV27; no firm D call. The CDR3 DNA sequence: TGTGCCAGCAGTCCTCAGACATTCGGCCACACTGAAGCTTTCTTT. It translates to CASSPQTFGHTEAFF.